This T cell receptor (beta chain) was captured by sequencing in a study of long-term antiretroviral therapy in people with HIV. Study overall: Initial samples were collected about a decade before the 2015 immediate-ART recommendation.

Findings and limits, study-wide: Within the repertoire, clones expanded before ART were dominant at all time points.

With survey level as its setting, the immunoSEQ assay was v3.0. The method was immunoSEQ multiplex PCR; TCRdb's version includes in-frame clones alone and lacks a portion of them. This table holds tens of thousands of clones, approximately 84% found once. The germline V gene has CDR1 SEHNR and CDR2 FQNEAQ (reference sequence). The CDR3 totals 17 residues. The trim removed 3 bases at V and 1 base at J, leaving 9 bases unmatched. At least one PBMC sample before ART and at least two after were required. Concerning this clone itself: Its antigen is currently unknown.

The specimen was unsorted PBMCs, collected 1.8 years before starting antiretroviral therapy. The receptor was isolated from a woman aged 30 to 39 with HIV. The V gene is TRBV7-9, the J gene TRBJ1-1; 9 bases match TRBD1. CDR3 in amino acids: CASSFWKPTGGNTEAFF. In DNA form, the CDR3 reads TGTGCCAGCAGCTTCTGGAAGCCGACAGGGGGGAACACTGAAGCTTTCTTT.